These 21 T cell receptor beta chains were sequenced from one sample in a study of shared clonotypes between healthy human individuals. Some clones are missing from TCRdb's copy, which holds only in-frame ones; the method was immunoSEQ multiplex PCR. The profile covers 950,000 to 1,300,000 clones, with around 76% appearing a single time and approximately 1.5% taken by the ten largest. Material: memory CD4+ T cells sorted from blood. Subset denoted: CD45RA-negative fraction. Every receptor here comes from a young man in good health.

The CDR3 reads CASSPGGQGAGGYTF. In DNA, the CDR3 is TGTGCCAGCTCACCAGGTGGACAGGGGGCAGGTGGCTACACCTTC. The chain carries TRBV18 and TRBJ1-2; TRBD1 matches at 11 bases. Germline V gene sequence: CDR1 KGHSH, CDR2 LQKENI. This CDR3 is 15 amino acids long. V gave up 2 bases and J gave up 7 bases; unmatched junction bases: 6.

The chain links TRBV5-4 to TRBJ1-1, with D unresolved. V shed 1 base and J shed 1 base, with 8 bases lying between them. The CDR3 is 14 amino acids. Germline values: CDR1 SGHNT, CDR2 YYREEE (reference sequence). CDR3 region: CASSLREQNTEAFF. The CDR3 nucleotides read TGTGCCAGCAGCTTGAGGGAGCAGAACACTGAAGCTTTCTTT.

The chain is built from TRBV4-3 and TRBJ2-1, with TRBD1 matching over 7 bases. The length of the CDR3 is 12 residues. Germline loops: CDR1 LGHNA, CDR2 YSLEER. The V segment lost 6 bases and the J segment 8 bases; nucleotides outside the gene matches: 4. CDR3 nucleotide sequence: TGCGCCAGCAGTCTGGACAGGTATGAGCAGTTCTTC. It translates to CASSLDRYEQFF.

On this clone: A much more abundant neighbour one base away suggests this may be a read error. Other DNA sequences in this specimen translate into the identical CDR3. The chain links TRBV7-9 to TRBJ2-7; 8 bases are a match to TRBD1. Per germline, CDR1 SEHNR and CDR2 FQNEAQ (reference sequence). Trimming removed 5 bases from V and 1 base from J; junction bases left unmatched: 4. This CDR3 has 14 residues. The chain's CDR3 is CASSRRDRSYEQYF. The CDR3 nucleotides read TGTGCCAGCAGCCGCCGGGACAGGTCCTACGAGCAGTACTTC.

The chain recombines TRBV9 with TRBJ2-1; 11 bases map to TRBD2. The CDR3 runs to 17 residues. Germline V gene sequence: CDR1 SGDLS, CDR2 YYNGEE. Trimming took 0 bases from V and 0 from J; bases not matched to a gene: 2. The CDR3, as DNA: TGTGCCAGCAGCGTAGCACTAGCGGGGGCCTCCTACAATGAGCAGTTCTTC. Translation gives CASSVALAGASYNEQFF.

In this sample, this clone turned up a few times. The chain employs TRBV5-8 and TRBJ2-2, with 12 bases that match TRBD1. The V and J ends lost 1 base and 5 bases, in that order; junction bases with no gene match: 9. Germline CDR1 is SGHTS and CDR2 is YDEGEE. The length of the CDR3 is 18 residues. CDR3 protein: CASSLNSGTGGWTGELFF. CDR3 nucleotide sequence: TGTGCCAGCAGCTTGAATAGCGGGACAGGGGGCTGGACCGGGGAGCTGTTTTTT. Based on the CDR3 plus reference TRBV5-8 and TRBJ2-2, the full variable domain is EAGVTQSPTHLIKTRGQQATLRCSPISGHTSVYWYQQALGLGLQFLLWYDEGEERNRGNFPPRFSGRQFPNYSSELNVNALELEDSALYLCASSLNSGTGGWTGELFFGEGSRLTVL.

The DNA of the CDR3 is TGTGCCAGCAGCGGAGGGACTAGAGGCGATACGCAGTATTTT. Translated, it gives CASSGGTRGDTQYF. V and J are TRBV9 and TRBJ2-3; 8 bases align to TRBD2. This CDR3 region has 14 residues. Germline CDR1 SGDLS, CDR2 YYNGEE. The V and J ends lost 3 bases and 6 bases, in that order; junction bases with no gene match: 6.

This clone was found a few times. The chain employs TRBV5-6 and TRBJ2-5; TRBD1 agrees at 7 bases. The end of the DNA aligns better with TRBJ2-7, so the J call may be wrong. The germline CDR1 and CDR2 sequences are SGHDT and YYEEEE. The CDR3 is 15 amino acids. CDR3 region: CASSPGPGQVYEQYF. For the CDR3, the DNA is TGTGCCAGCAGCCCGGGTCCCGGACAGGTCTACGAGCAGTACTTC.

This clone was observed a single time. The V call is TRBV25-1, the J call TRBJ2-3; maybe TRBD1 (5 bases). This CDR3 comprises 13 residues. Germline values: CDR1 MGHDK, CDR2 SYGVNS. V was shortened by 5 bases and J by 4 bases, with 10 bases between the two germline ends. The DNA of the CDR3 is TGTGCCAGCAGTCCAGGGCCCTCAGATACGCAGTATTTT. Encoded protein: CASSPGPSDTQYF. Full variable domain (outside the CDR3, taken from reference TRBV25-1 and TRBJ2-3): EADIYQTPRYLVIGTGKKITLECSQTMGHDKMYWYQQDPGMELHLIHYSYGVNSTEKGDLSSESTVSRIRTEHFPLTLESARPSHTSQYLCASSPGPSDTQYFGPGTRLTVL.

The chain is built from TRBV7-2 and TRBJ1-6; D unresolved. The CDR3 runs to 13 residues. V dropped 3 bases and J dropped 16 bases, with 16 bases sitting between them. Germline V gene data show CDR1 as SGHTA and CDR2 as FQGNSA. The CDR3 here is CASSFPGFPPLHF. The CDR3 DNA reads as TGTGCCAGCAGCTTCCCCGGGTTTCCTCCGCTCCACTTT.

V gene TRBV13 combines with J gene TRBJ2-7; 11 positions match TRBD2. V shed 3 bases, J shed 5 bases, and the junction held 3 bases outside the gene matches. The CDR3 runs 14 residues. Germline CDR1 and CDR2: PRHDT and FYEKMQ (reference sequence). Here the CDR3 reads CASSFSGGANEQYF. The CDR3 nucleotides are TGTGCCAGCAGCTTTAGCGGGGGGGCCAACGAGCAGTACTTC. Full variable domain (missing parts from reference TRBV13 and TRBJ2-7): AAGVIQSPRHLIKEKRETATLKCYPIPRHDTVYWYQQGPGQDPQFLISFYEKMQSDKGSIPDRFSAQQFSDYHSELNMSSLELGDSALYFCASSFSGGANEQYFGPGTRLTVT.

The V and J genes are TRBV10-1 and TRBJ2-5, with 12 bases identical to TRBD2. Germline V gives CDR1 WNHNN, CDR2 SYGVQD (reference sequence). The CDR3 contains 15 residues. Trimming took 4 bases from V and 9 from J; bases not matched to a gene: 9. The CDR3 DNA follows: TGCGCCAGCAGTGCAACTAGCGGGGGGACGGAGGCCCAGTACTTC. Translating it yields CASSATSGGTEAQYF.

The chain employs TRBV19 and TRBJ2-1; 14 bases line up with TRBD2. Germline values: CDR1 LNHDA, CDR2 SQIVND (reference sequence). This CDR3 is built from 16 residues. The V segment lost 5 bases and the J segment 5 bases; nucleotides outside the gene matches: 5. CDR3 protein: CASSPTSGRVDNEQFF. The CDR3, as DNA: TGTGCCAGTAGTCCGACTAGCGGGAGGGTGGACAATGAGCAGTTCTTC.

In this sample, this clone turned up a few times. This chain links TRBV4-1 with TRBJ1-2, with 8 bases that match TRBD1. CDR1 is MGHRA, CDR2 YSYEKL, per germline. CDR3 length equals 16 residues. Trimming cost V 0 bases and J 4 bases; bases outside gene matches: 7. The chain's CDR3 is CASSQDRTGSFYGYTF. The DNA for the CDR3 is TGCGCCAGCAGCCAAGATCGGACAGGGTCTTTCTATGGCTACACCTTC.

The chain employs TRBV30 and TRBJ1-6, with D maybe TRBD1 (6 bases). The CDR3 loop spans 14 amino acids. V was shortened by 6 bases and J by 7 bases, with 16 bases between the two germline ends. Germline assignment: CDR1 GTSNPN and CDR2 SVGIG (reference sequence). CDR3 amino acids: CACRGILGNSPLHF. The CDR3 coding sequence is TGTGCCTGCAGGGGTATATTGGGGAATTCACCCCTCCACTTT. Full variable domain (rest looked up from reference TRBV30 and TRBJ1-6): SQTIHQWPATLVQPVGSPLSLECTVEGTSNPNLYWYRQAAGRGLQLLFYSVGIGQISSEVPQNLSASRPQDRQFILSSKKLLLSDSGFYLCACRGILGNSPLHFGNGTRLTVT.

Remarks on this clone: Other DNA variants within this sample encode the same CDR3. This chain's CDR3 is CASSLSGETQYF. In nucleotides, the CDR3 is TGTGCCAGCAGCTTAAGTGGGGAGACCCAGTACTTC. V and J are TRBV7-2 and TRBJ2-5, with D hard to call. Germline CDR1 and CDR2: SGHTA and FQGNSA. Trimming pared 2 bases from V and 5 bases from J, leaving 6 bases between. The CDR3 runs to 12 residues.

The chain recombines TRBV7-2 with TRBJ2-3; D ambiguous. Germline lookup yields CDR1 SGHTA and CDR2 FQGNSA. Between the trimmed V and J ends, which lost 2 bases and 7 bases, there was a span of 10 bases. The CDR3 totals 13 residues. The CDR3 bases are TGTGCCAGCAGCTTAAAGGTCACGCATACGCAGTATTTT. The encoded protein is CASSLKVTHTQYF.

The chain carries TRBV10-3 and TRBJ1-6, with TRBD1 matching 7 bases. Germline CDR1 reads ENHRY; CDR2 reads SYGVKD. The CDR3 totals 13 residues. The ends lost 7 bases at V and 5 bases at J; junction bases unmatched: 2. The CDR3 is CAITDRNNSPLHF. The CDR3 DNA reads TGTGCCATCACGGACAGGAATAATTCACCCCTCCACTTT.

The genes are TRBV6-1 and TRBJ1-5; TRBD1 might be the D (6 bases). The length of the CDR3 is 15 residues. The germline V gene encodes CDR1 MNHNS and CDR2 SASEGT. V lost 3 bases and J lost 6, with 15 bases in between. The CDR3: CASSDPGRGAQPQHF. CDR3 DNA: TGTGCCAGCAGTGATCCCGGCAGGGGCGCTCAGCCCCAGCATTTT.

The chain links TRBV7-9 to TRBJ1-1; D gene unclear. Germline V gives CDR1 SEHNR, CDR2 FQNEAQ (reference sequence). The CDR3 has 14 amino acids. V dropped 7 bases and J dropped 5 bases, with 17 bases sitting between them. CDR3 amino acids: CASTNAGSRTEAFF. CDR3 bases: TGTGCCAGCACGAACGCAGGATCTAGGACTGAAGCTTTCTTT.

The rearrangement uses TRBV2 and TRBJ1-1; D call uncertain. CDR1 and CDR2 (germline): SNHLY, FYNNEI. Trimming cost V 4 bases and J 0 bases, with 6 bases left between them. The CDR3 covers 13 residues. CDR3 region: CASSGQVNTEAFF. The CDR3 bases are TGTGCCAGCAGTGGCCAGGTGAACACTGAAGCTTTCTTT.